These T cell receptor beta chains were read from a single sample in a study of cytomegalovirus exposure and HLA in healthy donors. Sequenced by immunoSEQ multiplex PCR; TCRdb stores in-frame clones only, minus some. The sample consists of tens of thousands of clones, approximately 74% of them appearing once. Sample: PBMCs. The receptors come from a woman under 40 in good health and CMV-seropositive. Each CDR3 is given with its conserved first and last residue. Each record gives: CDR3 protein, CDR3 DNA, V gene, J gene, clone size, D gene. The D gene is left open where the match is weak. Rows give clone size only sometimes, using once, few, many, or a class for an expanded clone.

CASSFWRRGGTGELFF	TGTGCCAGCAGCTTTTGGCGGAGGGGAGGTACCGGGGAGCTGTTTTTT	TRBV7-2	TRBJ2-2	.	.
CASSRDSDRGNEKLFF	TGCGCCAGCAGCCGCGATTCGGACAGGGGGAATGAAAAACTGTTTTTT	TRBV4-1	TRBJ1-4	.	TRBD1
CASSWDTGKSQYF	TGTGCCAGCAGTTGGGACACAGGGAAGTCGCAGTATTTT	TRBV2	TRBJ2-3	few	.
CATPGATNEKLFF	TGTGCCACTCCAGGGGCAACTAATGAAAAACTGTTTTTT	TRBV2	TRBJ1-4	few	.
CSVDSRGSGNTIYF	TGCAGCGTTGATTCTCGGGGGTCTGGAAACACCATATATTTT	TRBV29-1	TRBJ1-3	.	.
CASRGSGNTIYF	TGTGCTAGCAGAGGCTCTGGAAACACCATATATTTT	TRBV30	TRBJ1-3	once	.
CASSRSGQETQYF	TGCGCCAGCAGCCGGAGCGGGCAAGAGACCCAGTACTTC	TRBV5-1	TRBJ2-5	few	.
CASSRYEGATGELFF	TGCGCCAGCAGCCGATATGAGGGGGCGACCGGGGAGCTGTTTTTT	TRBV5-1	TRBJ2-2	once	TRBD1
CAWGLSINEQFF	TGTGCCTGGGGACTAAGCATCAATGAGCAGTTCTTC	TRBV30	TRBJ2-1	.	.
CASSPDRAYEQYF	TGCGCCAGCAGCCCGGACAGGGCCTACGAGCAGTACTTC	TRBV5-1	TRBJ2-7	.	TRBD1
CASNDRYEQYF	TGTGCCAGCAACGACAGGTACGAGCAGTACTTC	TRBV28	TRBJ2-7	.	.
CASSLDSTRGLEQFF	TGTGCCAGCAGCTTAGATTCTACCAGGGGCCTTGAGCAGTTCTTC	TRBV11-2	TRBJ2-1	.	.
CASSPWTGGVTEAFF	TGTGCCAGTAGTCCCTGGACAGGGGGAGTCACTGAAGCTTTCTTT	TRBV19	TRBJ1-1	once	TRBD1
CAWSLGAGETQYF	TGTGCCTGGAGTCTGGGGGCCGGAGAGACCCAGTACTTC	TRBV30	TRBJ2-5	.	.
CASSAGLDRAHEQYF	TGCGCCAGCAGCGCGGGCCTAGACAGGGCCCACGAGCAGTACTTC	TRBV5-1	TRBJ2-7	.	TRBD1
CAWGISGGVGKLFF	TGTGCCTGGGGGATCTCAGGGGGCGTGGGGAAACTGTTTTTT	TRBV30	TRBJ1-4	once	TRBD1
CASSLGLLSGRGSIYF	TGTGCCAGCAGCTTAGGCCTCTTGAGTGGCAGGGGATCAATATACTTC	TRBV13	TRBJ1-2	few	.
CASSRLSGQYQETQYF	TGTGCCAGCAGCCGACTCTCTGGACAGTACCAAGAGACCCAGTACTTC	TRBV5-6	TRBJ2-5	.	.
CASSHQGTDTQYF	TGCGCCAGCAGCCACCAGGGTACAGATACGCAGTATTTT	TRBV4-1	TRBJ2-3	.	.
CSVELFRVNTEAFF	TGCAGCGTTGAGCTTTTCAGGGTGAACACTGAAGCTTTCTTT	TRBV29-1	TRBJ1-1	.	.
CASSLLGLAGYNEQFF	TGTGCCAGCAGCCTACTAGGACTAGCGGGTTACAATGAGCAGTTCTTC	TRBV14	TRBJ2-1	many	TRBD2
CASSGEGWQPQHF	TGTGCCAGCAGCGGAGAGGGATGGCAGCCCCAGCATTTT	TRBV9	TRBJ1-5	.	.
CASSVEFGGYYEQYF	TGTGCCAGCAGCGTAGAATTTGGGGGGTACTACGAGCAGTACTTC	TRBV9	TRBJ2-7	.	.
CASSSLSGSYEQYF	TGCGCCAGCAGCTCGTTATCAGGGTCCTACGAGCAGTACTTC	TRBV5-1	TRBJ2-7	once	.
CASSDSGGSYEQYF	TGTGCCAGCAGTGATTCGGGGGGGTCCTACGAGCAGTACTTC	TRBV6-1	TRBJ2-7	once	TRBD2
CSVTGSTDTQYF	TGCAGCGTTACAGGGTCCACAGATACGCAGTATTTT	TRBV29-1	TRBJ2-3	.	.
CASSLGLAGTPPDTQYF	TGCGCCAGCAGCTTGGGACTAGCGGGAACCCCCCCAGATACGCAGTATTTT	TRBV5-1	TRBJ2-3	once	TRBD2
CATTQGNYGYTF	TGTGCCACCACCCAGGGGAACTATGGCTACACCTTC	TRBV15	TRBJ1-2	once	.
CASSLARGRTIEQFF	TGTGCCAGCAGCTTAGCGAGGGGGCGAACAATTGAGCAGTTCTTC	TRBV7-9	TRBJ2-1	.	TRBD1
CASSLLDTYEQYF	TGCGCCAGCAGCTTATTAGACACCTACGAGCAGTACTTC	TRBV5-1	TRBJ2-7	.	.
CASSPTGTTDTQYF	TGTGCCAGCAGTCCTACAGGTACCACAGATACGCAGTATTTT	TRBV7-7	TRBJ2-3	.	.
CASSPSLYGYTF	TGTGCCAGCAGCCCGTCCTTATATGGCTACACCTTC	TRBV7-2	TRBJ1-2	.	.
CASSLGQGETGELFF	TGTGCCAGCAGCTTGGGACAGGGCGAAACCGGGGAGCTGTTTTTT	TRBV4-2	TRBJ2-2	.	TRBD1
CASSSRSGETQYF	TGTGCCAGTAGTTCCCGAAGCGGGGAGACCCAGTACTTC	TRBV19	TRBJ2-5	once	.
CASSKGEGQHF	TGTGCCAGCAGCAAAGGTGAGGGCCAGCATTTT	TRBV21-1	TRBJ1-5	.	.
CASRRGPENSYEQYF	TGTGCCAGCAGAAGGGGCCCAGAAAATAGCTACGAGCAGTACTTC	TRBV6-1	TRBJ2-7	.	.
CASSRAGDSSYNEQFF	TGTGCCAGCAGTCGTGCGGGAGACAGCTCCTACAATGAGCAGTTCTTC	TRBV11-2	TRBJ2-1	.	TRBD2
CASSSRETQYF	TGTGCCAGCAGCTCCCGTGAGACCCAGTACTTC	TRBV7-6	TRBJ2-5	once	.
CASSVGVGGHTDTQYF	TGTGCCAGCAGCGTAGGGGTTGGGGGCCACACAGATACGCAGTATTTT	TRBV9	TRBJ2-3	few	.
CASSVVRAGANVLTF	TGTGCCAGCAGCGTAGTCAGGGCTGGGGCCAACGTCCTGACTTTC	TRBV9	TRBJ2-6	.	.
CSPNSAPEAFF	TGCAGCCCCAATAGTGCCCCTGAAGCTTTCTTT	TRBV29-1	TRBJ1-1	.	.